Sequencing of this TCR beta chain was carried out in a study of cytomegalovirus exposure and HLA in healthy donors. This CDR3 has 18 amino acids. The J segment lost 0 bases and the V segment lost 6 bases, leaving 14 bases of the junction unmatched. Germline loops: CDR1 SEHNR, CDR2 FQNEAQ (reference sequence). For this clone: Its antigen remains unknown.

The study ran its PCR with 60 Vbeta and 13 Jbeta primers. Clones were read by immunoSEQ multiplex PCR, and TCRdb kept only the in-frame ones, dropping some. The data hold about 120,000 clones, with around 62% observed a single time. General study results and limits: Reported findings show TCR beta sequences accurately forecast HLA-A and HLA-B alleles in most subjects. Most TCR sequences showed up rarely, but some public TCRs showed up in many donors.

This sequence originates from a woman aged 40 to 50 in good health and CMV-seropositive. Material for sequencing was PBMCs. This chain connects TRBV7-9 to TRBJ1-5; 7 bases align to TRBD1. The CDR3 bases are TGTGCCAGCAGTTACCCCGGGACAGAAGTTTATAGCAATCAGCCCCAGCATTTT. It encodes CASSYPGTEVYSNQPQHF. Drawing the rest from reference TRBV7-9 and TRBJ1-5, the complete variable domain is DTGVSQNPRHKITKRGQNVTFRCDPISEHNRLYWYRQTLGQGPEFLTYFQNEAQLEKSRLLSDRFSAERPKGSFSTLEIQRTEQGDSAMYLCASSYPGTEVYSNQPQHFGDGTRLSIL.